This T cell receptor beta chain is drawn from a study of blood T cell repertoires in COVID-19. Looking at the study overall: COVID-19 samples from acute and convalescent phases originated in the United States, Italy and Spain. T cells, B-cell-depleted T cells, or PBMCs provided the cDNA or gDNA that served as material.

Under the authors' procedure: Nucleated cell number was recorded as an estimate derived from reference gene primer amplification. TCRdb's copy holds only in-frame clones and misses some; the assay was immunoSEQ multiplex PCR. From that table come the V and J calls and clone size; the DNA was used to work out D and trimming. There are fewer than 45,000 clones in the sample; 85% occur only once, and approximately 14% lies in the top ten. Germline values: CDR1 SEHNR, CDR2 FQNEAQ (reference sequence). CDR3 size: 15 residues. V lost 1 base and J lost 4, with 12 bases in between. Specimen: peripheral blood. The V gene is TRBV7-9, the J gene TRBJ2-3; possibly TRBD2 for D (7 bases). The receptor comes from a human donor in a cohort sampled during active COVID-19. Here the CDR3 DNA reads TGTGCCAGCAGCTTAGGGGGGGGCGCATCAGATACGCAGTATTTT. It codes for CASSLGGGASDTQYF.